The 11 T cell receptor beta chains below come from one sample, sequenced in a study of shared clonotypes between healthy human individuals. The data were produced by immunoSEQ multiplex PCR, yet TCRdb's version contains in-frame clones alone and is incomplete. The sample lists hundreds of thousands of clones; about 97% were seen once. The sequencing input was naive CD4+ T cells sorted from blood. Sample subset: CD45RA+ positively selected. The receptors stem from a young woman in good health.

V gene TRBV27 combines with J gene TRBJ2-7; unclear D gene. V lost 6 bases and J 2 bases, leaving 11 bases between the germline ends. There are 13 residues in the CDR3. In germline, CDR1 is MNHEY, CDR2 SMNVEV (reference sequence). The CDR3 here is CASSAGGTYEQYF. The CDR3 nucleotides are TGTGCCAGCAGCGCCGGTGGAACCTACGAGCAGTACTTC.

The CDR3 DNA follows: TGCGCCAGTCGGGAAGGTAACGGGCCGCCGGAGCTGTTTTTT. This codes for CASREGNGPPELFF. The chain uses TRBV5-1 and TRBJ2-2; the D gene is possibly TRBD2 (5 bases). The germline CDR1 and CDR2 sequences are SGHRS and YFSETQ. Trimming took 8 bases from V and 10 from J, leaving 21 bases between them. There are 14 residues in the CDR3.

The chain employs TRBV7-2 and TRBJ2-7; 7 bases fit TRBD1. V was clipped by 2 bases and J by 3 bases; unmatched bases: 16. The CDR3 runs to 18 residues. CDR1 and CDR2 (germline): SGHTA, FQGNSA. CDR3: CASSLLRLSAGGRYEQYF. As DNA, the CDR3 is TGTGCCAGCAGCTTATTAAGGCTGTCGGCAGGGGGACGCTACGAGCAGTACTTC.

The rearrangement joins TRBV5-1 to TRBJ2-1; D remains unclear. Germline V gene data show CDR1 as SGHRS and CDR2 as YFSETQ. The CDR3 runs 15 residues. Trimming removed 4 bases at V and 4 bases at J, with 15 bases between. The CDR3 DNA follows: TGCGCCAGCAGCCCGACCATCAGTGTGTACAATGAGCAGTTCTTC. Its protein is CASSPTISVYNEQFF.

The gene calls are TRBV11-3 and TRBJ2-2; D uncertain. The CDR3 is 15 amino acids. CDR1 is SGHNT, CDR2 YENEEA, per germline. Trimming pared 5 bases from V and 0 bases from J, leaving 10 bases between. CDR3 bases: TGTGCCAGCAGCAGAGGTTTCGCGAACACCGGGGAGCTGTTTTTT. Its translation is CASSRGFANTGELFF.

J is TRBJ2-7 and V is TRBV7-6; D gene ambiguous. V lost 0 bases, J lost 7 bases, and 10 bases lay in between. The germline CDR1 and CDR2 sequences are SGHVS and FNYEAQ. This CDR3 has 13 residues. The CDR3 loop is CASSLAERFEQYF. The CDR3 DNA is TGTGCCAGCAGCTTAGCCGAGCGCTTTGAGCAGTACTTC. Full variable domain (outside the CDR3, taken from reference TRBV7-6 and TRBJ2-7): GAGVSQSPRYKVTKRGQDVALRCDPISGHVSLYWYRQALGQGPEFLTYFNYEAQQDKSGLPNDRFSAERPEGSISTLTIQRTEQRDSAMYRCASSLAERFEQYFGPGTRLTVT.

V is TRBV11-2 and J is TRBJ2-7, with 9 bases matching TRBD2. The junction had 8 bases not matched to a gene; V was cut back by 8 bases and J by 0 bases. The CDR3 runs 15 residues. Germline values: CDR1 SGHAT, CDR2 FQNNGV. Written as DNA, the CDR3 is TGTGCCAGCGCATCTAATAGCGGGAGCTCCTACGAGCAGTACTTC. This translates into CASASNSGSSYEQYF.

This clone was counted once. The chain has TRBV28 and TRBJ1-1; no reliable D call. V was shortened by 10 bases and J by 4 bases, with 10 bases between the two germline ends. Germline-derived CDR1 and CDR2 are MDHEN and SYDVKM. There are 11 residues in the CDR3. The CDR3 is CATRRSTEAFF. The CDR3 nucleotides read TGTGCCACCCGGAGGAGCACTGAAGCTTTCTTT.

V usage is TRBV27 and J usage is TRBJ1-1; D is ambiguous. Germline values: CDR1 MNHEY, CDR2 SMNVEV (reference sequence). This CDR3 has 11 amino acids. V was cut by 10 bases and J by 0 bases, with 6 bases left in between. The CDR3 sequence is CATWMNTEAFF. Here the CDR3 DNA reads TGTGCCACTTGGATGAACACTGAAGCTTTCTTT.

As to this clone: The sample has other DNA sequences that encode this CDR3 too. The chain is built from TRBV11-2 and TRBJ1-2; the D gene is possibly TRBD1 (6 bases). V lost 1 base and J lost 2, with 8 bases in between. The CDR3 sequence is 14 residues long. Germline V gives CDR1 SGHAT, CDR2 FQNNGV. CDR3 nucleotide sequence: TGTGCCAGCAGCTTAGGGACAGCCAACTATGGCTACACCTTC. Protein product: CASSLGTANYGYTF.

The chain is built from TRBV5-1 and TRBJ1-2; D is unresolved. CDR1 is SGHRS and CDR2 is YFSETQ in the germline V gene. The V end lost 6 bases, the J end lost 6 bases, and 21 bases lay between the germline ends. The CDR3 sequence is 15 residues long. This CDR3 reads CASTKPDGPADGYTF. As DNA, the CDR3 is TGCGCCAGCACGAAACCTGACGGGCCGGCGGATGGCTACACCTTC.